The 18 T cell receptor beta chains given below trace back to one sample, sequenced in a study of blood T cells in healthy people across ages. A second about 7 to 11 cycle PCR used barcoded and J-beta primers. MiXCR, applied by TCRdb to the 5' RACE reads, yields one record per CDR3 protein. The sample yields about 1.4 million distinct CDR3 sequences, around 59% seen once. Sequenced material: blood. The receptors were gathered from a man aged 18 to 29 in good health.

This clonotype was counted a few times. The V gene is TRBV5-4, the J gene TRBJ2-6; D tentatively reads TRBD1 or TRBD2 (5 bases each). Germline CDR1 is SGHNT and CDR2 is YYREEE (reference sequence). The CDR3 runs to 16 residues. V was cut by 0 bases and J by 0 bases, with 7 bases left in between. The CDR3 sequence: CASSLGGDSGANVLTF. CDR3 nucleotides: TGTGCCAGCAGCTTGGGAGGGGACTCTGGGGCCAACGTCCTGACTTTC.

This clonotype was recorded once. V is TRBV27 and J is TRBJ2-7; D might be TRBD1 or TRBD2, each matching 5 bases. The CDR3 totals 15 residues. Looked up from germline, CDR1 is MNHEY and CDR2 is SMNVEV (reference sequence). V lost 5 bases and J 4 bases, leaving 18 bases between the germline ends. CDR3 bases: TGTGCCAGCAGTCCCGATCCGGGACCATATTACGAGCAGTACTTC. Protein sequence: CASSPDPGPYYEQYF.

The chain employs TRBV12-3 or TRBV12-4 and TRBJ2-4, with D possibly TRBD1 on 6 matching bases. The end of the DNA fits TRBJ2-7 better, so the J call may be wrong. The CDR3 covers 12 residues. The CDR3: CASSLKGVEQYF. The CDR3 region has the DNA TGTGCCAGCAGTTTGAAGGGGGTCGAGCAGTACTTC.

The CDR3: CASSDPGLAGPQYF. The CDR3, as DNA: TGTGCCAGCAGTGACCCAGGACTAGCGGGCCCTCAGTACTTC. The chain employs TRBV25-1 and TRBJ2-4; 11 bases agree with TRBD2. The J segment lost 12 bases and the V segment lost 3 bases, leaving 7 bases of the junction unmatched. This CDR3 comprises 14 residues. Looked up from germline, CDR1 is MGHDK and CDR2 is SYGVNS.

The CDR3 reads CSGGAGVDTQYF. CDR3 nucleotide sequence: TGCAGTGGCGGCGCGGGAGTAGATACGCAGTATTTT. The chain carries TRBV20-1 and TRBJ2-3; the match to TRBD2 covers 7 bases. V shed 7 bases, J shed 5 bases, and the junction held 6 bases outside the gene matches. CDR3 size: 12 residues. The germline V gene encodes CDR1 DFQATT and CDR2 SNEGSKA (reference sequence).

The rearrangement joins TRBV28 to TRBJ2-1; TRBD1 is a possible D gene (7 bases). CDR1 is MDHEN, CDR2 SYDVKM, per germline. V lost 4 bases and J 3 bases, leaving 16 bases between the germline ends. The CDR3 spans 16 residues. The CDR3 region has the DNA TGTGCCAGCAGTTGGAGGGGGCGTGACCGCTACAATGAGCAGTTCTTC. The encoded protein is CASSWRGRDRYNEQFF.

The chain carries TRBV4-1 and TRBJ1-2; 7 bases fit TRBD1. The germline CDR1 and CDR2 sequences are MGHRA and YSYEKL. Trimming cost V 4 bases and J 7 bases; bases outside gene matches: 9. CDR3 length equals 14 residues. The CDR3 here is CASSLDRVAGGYTF. In DNA form, the CDR3 reads TGCGCCAGCAGCCTCGACAGGGTGGCGGGTGGCTACACCTTC.

This clonotype has only a few counts. The chain uses TRBV4-3 and TRBJ2-5; possibly TRBD2 for D (6 bases). Germline V CDR1 and CDR2: LGHNA, YSLEER. V was cut by 3 bases and J by 5 bases, with 16 bases left in between. CDR3 length: 15 residues. The CDR3: CASSQSTRFGETQYF. CDR3 nucleotide sequence: TGCGCCAGCAGCCAGTCGACTAGATTCGGTGAGACCCAGTACTTC.

This clonotype was counted between two and nine times. This chain joins TRBV20-1 and TRBJ1-6; D is undetermined. This CDR3 has 16 amino acids. Germline CDR1 DFQATT, CDR2 SNEGSKA (reference sequence). Trimming removed 0 bases from V and 0 bases from J, with 9 bases in between. CDR3 bases: TGCAGTGCTAGAGATCGTGGAGTCTCCTATAATTCACCCCTCCACTTT. Protein sequence: CSARDRGVSYNSPLHF.

The V and J genes are TRBV4-3 and TRBJ1-4, with D uncertain. Germline-derived CDR1 and CDR2 are LGHNA and YSLEER. V was pared by 1 base and J by 5 bases, with 11 bases between. The CDR3 covers 15 residues. The CDR3 loop is CASSQVAGKNEKLFF. Here the CDR3 DNA reads TGCGCCAGCAGCCAAGTAGCGGGGAAAAATGAAAAACTGTTTTTT.

The V gene is TRBV12-3 or TRBV12-4, the J gene TRBJ2-2; no reliable D call. The ends were cut back, 6 bases at V and 0 bases at J, with 17 bases in the middle. The CDR3 has 17 residues. The CDR3 DNA reads as TGTGCCAGCAGCCCCATAAACCAGGCTCCGAACACCGGGGAGCTGTTTTTT. Protein: CASSPINQAPNTGELFF.

The gene calls are TRBV6-6 and TRBJ2-6; D tentatively fits TRBD1 or TRBD2 (5 bases each). Germline values: CDR1 MNHNY, CDR2 SVGAGI (reference sequence). The CDR3 is 15 amino acids. The V end lost 6 bases, the J end lost 5 bases, and 14 bases lay between the germline ends. The CDR3 reads CASSYNRGRANVLTF. CDR3 DNA sequence: TGTGCCAGCAGCTACAACCGGGGCAGGGCCAACGTCCTGACTTTC.

This chain links TRBV6-2 or TRBV6-3 with TRBJ1-1; TRBD1 matches 10 bases. The CDR3 consists of 23 residues. V trimming: 0 bases; J trimming: 1 base; junction bases outside the gene matches: 23. Germline V lookup: CDR1 MNHEY, CDR2 SVGEGT. CDR3 region: CASSYSRQGAKSLIGEGNTEAFF. The CDR3 bases are TGTGCCAGCAGTTACTCAAGACAGGGGGCGAAGTCGTTAATCGGCGAGGGGAACACTGAAGCTTTCTTT.

This clonotype appeared a few times. The V call is TRBV9, the J call TRBJ1-2; TRBD1 is a possible D gene (5 bases). This CDR3 comprises 16 residues. The germline V and J ends were trimmed by 0 bases and 3 bases, with 15 bases remaining between them. The germline gives CDR1 SGDLS, CDR2 YYNGEE. CDR3 in amino acids: CASSVDQPGLYYGYTF. The CDR3 DNA reads as TGTGCCAGCAGCGTAGACCAGCCGGGACTCTACTATGGCTACACCTTC.

A few counts support this clonotype. This chain connects TRBV15 to TRBJ2-7, with D hard to call. CDR3 size: 15 residues. Germline lookup yields CDR1 LNHNV and CDR2 YYDKDF (reference sequence). Trimming left V 3 bases short and J 0 bases short, with 12 bases between. CDR3 in amino acids: CATSSRSSSSYEQYF. CDR3 nucleotides: TGTGCCACCAGCAGCCGGAGTTCCAGCTCCTACGAGCAGTACTTC.

The chain employs TRBV7-9 and TRBJ2-1; D is possibly TRBD2 (6 bases). CDR1 and CDR2 from the germline V gene are SEHNR and FQNEAQ (reference sequence). This CDR3 is 16 amino acids long. V lost 0 bases, J lost 6 bases, and 15 bases lay in between. The CDR3 bases are TGTGCCAGCAGCTTAGCTAGCGGAGGGACCCGCAATGAGCAGTTCTTC. This translates into CASSLASGGTRNEQFF.

This clonotype was detected only once. The rearrangement joins TRBV7-2 to TRBJ2-7; 11 positions agree with TRBD1. Germline CDR1 and CDR2: SGHTA and FQGNSA. The trim removed 5 bases at V and 3 bases at J, leaving 3 bases unmatched. The CDR3 has 14 residues. For the CDR3, the DNA is TGTGCCAGCAGCGGACAGGGGGCTCACTACGAGCAGTACTTC. The encoded protein is CASSGQGAHYEQYF.

This clonotype was recorded a few times. The chain joins TRBV5-1 to TRBJ2-7; the D gene is possibly TRBD2 (6 bases). CDR3 size: 15 residues. V lost 4 bases to trimming and J lost 6 bases, with 20 bases between them. Per germline, CDR1 SGHRS and CDR2 YFSETQ. DNA of the CDR3: TGCGCCAGCAGCGTGACGAGGGACTCCCAGCCCGAGCAGTACTTC. Translated, it gives CASSVTRDSQPEQYF.